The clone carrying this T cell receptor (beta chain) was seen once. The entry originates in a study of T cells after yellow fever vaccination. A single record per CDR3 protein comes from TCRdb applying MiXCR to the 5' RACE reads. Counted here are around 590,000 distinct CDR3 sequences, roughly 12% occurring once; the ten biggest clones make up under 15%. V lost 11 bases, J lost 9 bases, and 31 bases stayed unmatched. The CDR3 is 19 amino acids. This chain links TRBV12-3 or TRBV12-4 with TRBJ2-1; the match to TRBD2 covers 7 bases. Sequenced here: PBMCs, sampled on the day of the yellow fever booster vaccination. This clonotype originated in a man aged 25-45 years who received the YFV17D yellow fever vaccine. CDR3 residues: CAFWAGEGTGTAAVAEQFF. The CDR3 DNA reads TGTGCCTTCTGGGCGGGGGAAGGGACCGGCACGGCAGCAGTCGCTGAGCAGTTCTTC.